Each of the 7 T cell receptor beta chains below was sequenced from the same sample in a study of T cell responses to AZD1222 COVID-19 vaccine. Sequencing used immunoSEQ multiplex PCR; TCRdb keeps in-frame clones, though not all of them. The sample lists over 150,000 clones; about 89% were seen once. This specimen consisted of peripheral blood, obtained 28 days after the second AZD1222 dose. The receptor set was obtained from an adult who received the AZD1222 COVID-19 vaccine.

The chain couples TRBV27 to TRBJ2-7; 10 bases are shared with TRBD1. Germline V CDR1 and CDR2: MNHEY, SMNVEV (reference sequence). V trimming: 2 bases; J trimming: 3 bases; junction bases outside the gene matches: 1. CDR3 length equals 14 residues. The CDR3 loop is CASSLGQGDYEQYF. In DNA form, the CDR3 reads TGTGCCAGCAGTTTAGGACAGGGGGACTACGAGCAGTACTTC.

The chain joins TRBV7-9 to TRBJ2-1; D gene ambiguous. V was cut by 5 bases and J by 8 bases, with 10 bases left in between. Per germline, CDR1 SEHNR and CDR2 FQNEAQ (reference sequence). CDR3 length equals 12 residues. DNA of the CDR3: TGTGCCAGCAGCCCGTCTCAACATGAGCAGTTCTTC. Amino acids: CASSPSQHEQFF. The variable domain in full, completed from reference TRBV7-9 and TRBJ2-1, reads DTGVSQNPRHKITKRGQNVTFRCDPISEHNRLYWYRQTLGQGPEFLTYFQNEAQLEKSRLLSDRFSAERPKGSFSTLEIQRTEQGDSAMYLCASSPSQHEQFFGPGTRLTVL.

The chain recombines TRBV13 with TRBJ1-6, with TRBD1 identical over 10 bases. The J segment lost 8 bases and the V segment lost 5 bases, leaving 6 bases of the junction unmatched. This CDR3 spans 15 amino acids. Germline V gene sequence: CDR1 PRHDT, CDR2 FYEKMQ (reference sequence). CDR3 sequence: CASSPRQGAYSPLHF. CDR3 nucleotides: TGTGCCAGCAGCCCTAGACAGGGGGCGTATTCACCCCTCCACTTT.

The chain recombines TRBV23-1 with TRBJ2-1, with D possibly being TRBD2 (7 bases). TRBV23-1 is annotated as an ORF whose role is uncertain. Trimming left V 0 bases short and J 8 bases short, with 23 bases between. This CDR3 is 18 amino acids long. The CDR3 nucleotides are TGCGCCAGCAGTCAATCAACTCTGGACAGCGGGGTTTATCATGAGCAGTTCTTC. Protein sequence: CASSQSTLDSGVYHEQFF.

This chain uses TRBV4-1 with TRBJ2-1, with a possible D match to TRBD1 (7 bases). The CDR3 is 16 residues long. The germline CDR1 and CDR2 sequences are MGHRA and YSYEKL. Between the trimmed V and J ends, which lost 3 bases and 3 bases, there was a span of 15 bases. This CDR3 is CASSHRGTAIYNEQFF. CDR3 nucleotide sequence: TGCGCCAGCAGCCATCGCGGGACAGCTATCTACAATGAGCAGTTCTTC.

A remark on this clone: Additional DNA sequences in this sample encode the identical CDR3. The V gene is TRBV14, the J gene TRBJ1-3; D remains unclear. There are 14 residues in the CDR3. Germline V gives CDR1 SGHDN, CDR2 FVKESK. The V end was cut by 1 base, the J end by 0 bases, with 4 bases between. CDR3 bases: TGTGCCAGCAGCCAAGTCGGCTCTGGAAACACCATATATTTT. This codes for CASSQVGSGNTIYF.

V is TRBV28 and J is TRBJ1-1; D may be TRBD1 (5 bases). V was cut by 6 bases and J by 4 bases, with 15 bases left in between. Per the germline V gene, CDR1 is MDHEN and CDR2 is SYDVKM. The length of the CDR3 is 14 residues. The DNA for the CDR3 is TGTGCCAGCAGCCCCGCCGGGGGAGTCACTGAAGCTTTCTTT. Protein sequence: CASSPAGGVTEAFF.